Below are 29 T cell receptor beta chains sequenced from a single sample in a study of OX40 agonist ivuxolimab in advanced cancers. Measured with immunoSEQ multiplex PCR; TCRdb has only the in-frame clones, and not every one. The sample records 57,000 or so clones, roughly 90% being singletons. Sample: CD4+ or CD8+ T cells sorted from blood, taken in a trial of the OX40 agonist ivuxolimab. These receptor sequences come from an adult with an advanced solid tumor such as melanoma, head and neck, liver or kidney cancer.

The chain carries TRBV27 and TRBJ2-3; D not certain. V lost 5 bases and J lost 0, with 12 bases in between. The CDR3 is 15 amino acids. The germline V gene has CDR1 MNHEY and CDR2 SMNVEV (reference sequence). The CDR3 is CASSQNAYSTDTQYF. CDR3 sequence (DNA): TGTGCCAGCAGTCAGAATGCCTACAGCACAGATACGCAGTATTTT.

In this sample, this clone turned up a few times. The genes are TRBV30 and TRBJ1-1; TRBD1 might be the D (6 bases). Germline loops: CDR1 GTSNPN, CDR2 SVGIG (reference sequence). The germline V and J ends were trimmed by 0 bases and 1 base, with 12 bases remaining between them. The length of the CDR3 is 15 residues. The DNA of the CDR3 is TGTGCCTGGAGTGTAACAGGGCTAAGGAACACTGAAGCTTTCTTT. Encoded protein: CAWSVTGLRNTEAFF.

The rearrangement uses TRBV5-5 and TRBJ1-2; possible D gene TRBD1, 5 bases. Trimming cost V 4 bases and J 4 bases, with 14 bases left between them. Germline lookup yields CDR1 SGHKS and CDR2 YYEKEE (reference sequence). The CDR3 length is 14 residues. The CDR3 protein is CASSSSVTAYGYTF. DNA of the CDR3: TGTGCCAGCAGCAGTTCAGTGACAGCCTATGGCTACACCTTC.

The genes are TRBV9 and TRBJ1-4; 10 bases match TRBD1. Trimming removed 5 bases from V and 5 bases from J; junction bases left unmatched: 9. The CDR3 spans 16 residues. CDR1 is SGDLS, CDR2 YYNGEE, per germline. The CDR3 here is CASSVTPGQGNEKLFF. The CDR3 nucleotides read TGTGCCAGCAGTGTAACACCGGGACAGGGGAATGAAAAACTGTTTTTT. The full variable domain, with the rest looked up from reference TRBV9 and TRBJ1-4, is DSGVTQTPKHLITATGQRVTLRCSPRSGDLSVYWYQQSLDQGLQFLIQYYNGEERAKGNILERFSAQQFPDLHSELNLSSLELGDSALYFCASSVTPGQGNEKLFFGSGTQLSVL.

This clone appeared a few times. This chain joins TRBV25-1 and TRBJ2-7, with unresolved D. In germline, CDR1 is MGHDK, CDR2 SYGVNS. CDR3 size: 10 residues. V was shortened by 4 bases and J by 4 bases, with 2 bases between the two germline ends. CDR3 bases: TGTGCCAGCAGTGCATACGAGCAGTACTTC. It specifies CASSAYEQYF.

This CDR3 reads CASSGLAGGAYEQYF. The CDR3 region has the DNA TGTGCCAGTAGTGGACTAGCGGGGGGGGCGTACGAGCAGTACTTC. The chain combines TRBV19 with TRBJ2-7; 15 bases fit TRBD2. The CDR3 extends over 15 amino acids. V lost 5 bases to trimming and J lost 4 bases; unmatched junction nucleotides: 3. Germline CDR1 and CDR2: LNHDA and SQIVND (reference sequence).

CDR3 DNA sequence: TGTGCCAGTACCGACGTGGGGGGCGCTAATTCACCCCTCCACTTT. Its translation: CASTDVGGANSPLHF. The chain joins TRBV19 to TRBJ1-6, with D possibly TRBD1 on 6 matching bases. CDR1 is LNHDA and CDR2 is SQIVND in the germline V gene (reference sequence). Trimming took 7 bases from V and 6 from J, leaving 16 bases between them. The CDR3 is 15 amino acids.

A few counts support this clone. The chain employs TRBV6-1 and TRBJ1-6, with D maybe TRBD1 (5 bases). Per germline, CDR1 MNHNS and CDR2 SASEGT. V was cut by 2 bases and J by 12 bases, with 17 bases left in between. The CDR3 has 15 residues. The CDR3 coding sequence is TGTGCCAGCAGTGAAAGGCAGGGAGCCCCTGGACCCCTCCACTTT. It specifies CASSERQGAPGPLHF.

The chain has TRBV29-1 and TRBJ1-1; TRBD1 matches at 7 bases. The V and J ends lost 6 bases and 0 bases, in that order; junction bases with no gene match: 4. CDR1 is SQVTM, CDR2 ANQGSEA, per germline. The CDR3 is made up of 13 amino acids. In DNA, the CDR3 is TGCAGCGTACAGGGGTGGGTGAACACTGAAGCTTTCTTT. It encodes CSVQGWVNTEAFF.

The chain employs TRBV7-2 and TRBJ1-2; D not resolved. Trimming took 5 bases from V and 4 from J, leaving 17 bases between them. The CDR3 loop spans 15 amino acids. Per the germline V gene, CDR1 is SGHTA and CDR2 is FQGNSA. The CDR3: CASSPENGAGYGYTF. The CDR3 DNA sequence: TGTGCCAGCAGCCCAGAGAATGGCGCCGGCTATGGCTACACCTTC.

J is TRBJ1-5 and V is TRBV7-2, with D perhaps matching TRBD1 (5 bases). Trimming shortened V by 1 base and J by 9 bases, and 10 bases separated the two germline ends. This CDR3 has 13 residues. CDR1 SGHTA and CDR2 FQGNSA come from the germline V gene. Here the CDR3 reads CASSLGQGGPQHF. CDR3 DNA: TGTGCCAGCAGCTTAGGTCAGGGTGGGCCCCAGCATTTT.

The V call is TRBV7-6, the J call TRBJ2-3, with 11 bases identical to TRBD2. V dropped 3 bases and J dropped 6; count of bases not matched to a gene: 11. CDR3 length: 17 residues. Per germline, CDR1 SGHVS and CDR2 FNYEAQ. CDR3 nucleotides: TGTGCCAGCAGCTTCCTAGCGGGGGGCTCCGTCCCGGATACGCAGTATTTT. The encoded protein is CASSFLAGGSVPDTQYF.

The J gene is TRBJ1-1, the V gene TRBV28; D gene uncertain. CDR1 is MDHEN, CDR2 SYDVKM, per germline. Deletions cut 10 bases from V and 1 base from J, with 4 bases between. This CDR3 is 10 amino acids long. The CDR3 DNA reads as TGTGCCACCGAGAACACTGAAGCTTTCTTT. This sequence encodes CATENTEAFF.

The chain couples TRBV11-2 to TRBJ2-1; D not certain. This CDR3 spans 11 amino acids. Germline V lookup: CDR1 SGHAT, CDR2 FQNNGV. The V and J ends lost 2 bases and 8 bases respectively, with 4 bases between them. CDR3 in amino acids: CASSLRDEQFF. Written as DNA, the CDR3 is TGTGCCAGCAGCTTACGGGATGAGCAGTTCTTC.

As DNA, the CDR3 is TGTGCCAGCAGCCCGGGACTAGCGGGAGGGCAAGAGACCCAGTACTTC. It is translated as CASSPGLAGGQETQYF. The rearrangement uses TRBV5-4 and TRBJ2-5; 16 nucleotides line up with TRBD2. CDR1 is SGHNT, CDR2 YYREEE, per germline (reference sequence). V lost 4 bases, J lost 2 bases, and 2 bases stayed unmatched. The CDR3 runs to 16 residues.

This chain links TRBV5-6 with TRBJ2-7; 7 bases align to TRBD1. This CDR3 comprises 13 residues. Germline V gives CDR1 SGHDT, CDR2 YYEEEE. Trimming at V came to 4 bases and at J to 4 bases, leaving 5 bases not matched to a gene. CDR3 residues: CASSTGAGYEQYF. The CDR3 bases are TGTGCCAGCAGCACAGGGGCAGGGTACGAGCAGTACTTC.

The V and J genes are TRBV5-1 and TRBJ2-7; D is undetermined. V was trimmed by 4 bases and J by 4 bases, leaving 12 bases between them. CDR1 is SGHRS, CDR2 YFSETQ, per germline. The CDR3 totals 13 residues. CDR3 bases: TGCGCCAGCAGCACGGACGATATATACGAGCAGTACTTC. Translated: CASSTDDIYEQYF.

The chain carries TRBV10-3 and TRBJ1-3; D is undetermined. The germline V gene has CDR1 ENHRY and CDR2 SYGVKD. V shed 6 bases and J shed 4 bases, with 7 bases lying between them. The CDR3 is 12 amino acids. The CDR3 here is CAIRDLGNTIYF. DNA of the CDR3: TGTGCCATCAGGGACTTGGGAAACACCATATATTTT.

V and J are TRBV7-9 and TRBJ2-7, with 13 bases lining up with TRBD2. CDR1 SEHNR and CDR2 FQNEAQ come from the germline V gene (reference sequence). J gave up 0 bases and V 5 bases, and 10 bases lay outside the gene matches. This CDR3 is 18 amino acids long. The CDR3 spells CASSQTGLAGPHSYEQYF. CDR3 nucleotide sequence: TGTGCCAGCAGCCAAACGGGACTAGCGGGACCTCACTCCTACGAGCAGTACTTC. Full variable domain (remainder filled in from reference TRBV7-9 and TRBJ2-7): DTGVSQNPRHKITKRGQNVTFRCDPISEHNRLYWYRQTLGQGPEFLTYFQNEAQLEKSRLLSDRFSAERPKGSFSTLEIQRTEQGDSAMYLCASSQTGLAGPHSYEQYFGPGTRLTVT.

The chain recombines TRBV6-5 with TRBJ2-1; D remains ambiguous. The CDR3 extends over 15 amino acids. CDR1 and CDR2 (germline): MNHEY, SVGAGI. Trimming cost V 5 bases and J 5 bases, with 16 bases left between them. In nucleotides, the CDR3 is TGTGCCAGCAGTCTCCGACCTAACGCGAACAATGAGCAGTTCTTC. As protein: CASSLRPNANNEQFF.

This clone was recorded only once. The chain couples TRBV27 to TRBJ2-3; TRBD2 matches 13 bases. CDR3 size: 13 residues. V gave up 5 bases and J gave up 10 bases; unmatched junction bases: 3. Germline CDR1 reads MNHEY; CDR2 reads SMNVEV (reference sequence). Written as DNA, the CDR3 is TGTGCCAGCAGTCGACTAGCGGGGGGCCCGCAGTATTTT. It specifies CASSRLAGGPQYF.

V and J are TRBV19 and TRBJ1-4; 8 bases agree with TRBD1. Trimming cost V 7 bases and J 5 bases; bases outside gene matches: 9. Germline V lookup: CDR1 LNHDA, CDR2 SQIVND (reference sequence). The CDR3 length is 15 residues. The CDR3: CASITTGDRNEKLFF. The CDR3 DNA follows: TGTGCCAGTATTACCACCGGGGACAGGAATGAAAAACTGTTTTTT.

J is TRBJ1-3 and V is TRBV7-2; no reliable D call. Germline values: CDR1 SGHTA, CDR2 FQGNSA. V was shortened by 4 bases and J by 0 bases, with 7 bases between the two germline ends. This CDR3 is 14 amino acids long. The CDR3 DNA follows: TGTGCCAGCAGCTCGGGCCTCTCTGGAAACACCATATATTTT. This translates into CASSSGLSGNTIYF.

V usage is TRBV19 and J usage is TRBJ2-4, with 8 bases that match TRBD1. The V and J ends lost 0 bases and 2 bases, in that order; junction bases with no gene match: 3. The CDR3 extends over 16 amino acids. CDR1 and CDR2 from the germline V gene are LNHDA and SQIVND (reference sequence). CDR3 nucleotide sequence: TGTGCCAGTAGTATAGACAGGGGGCAAACCAAAAACATTCAGTACTTC. Protein product: CASSIDRGQTKNIQYF.

The rearrangement links TRBV5-6 to TRBJ2-7, with D unclear. CDR3 size: 14 residues. Trimming left V 1 base short and J 7 bases short, with 15 bases between. Germline V gene sequence: CDR1 SGHDT, CDR2 YYEEEE. The CDR3 protein is CASSLSVLVFEQYF. CDR3 DNA sequence: TGTGCCAGCAGCTTGTCGGTTCTTGTCTTTGAGCAGTACTTC.

The chain joins TRBV7-2 to TRBJ2-5; D call uncertain. The CDR3 extends over 14 amino acids. Germline loops: CDR1 SGHTA, CDR2 FQGNSA. V lost 3 bases to trimming and J lost 5 bases, with 13 bases between them. The CDR3 sequence is CASSFWGVGETQYF. CDR3 nucleotides: TGTGCCAGCAGCTTTTGGGGTGTGGGGGAGACCCAGTACTTC.

The rearrangement links TRBV10-3 to TRBJ2-7; a weak D match, TRBD2 (5 bases). Trimming stripped 6 bases from V and 6 bases from J, with 12 bases between. The CDR3 has 12 residues. From germline, CDR1 is ENHRY and CDR2 SYGVKD. The CDR3 region is CAISSPGVEQYF. The CDR3 DNA reads as TGTGCCATCAGCAGTCCCGGGGTCGAGCAGTACTTC.

The chain uses TRBV7-2 and TRBJ2-2; unclear D gene. Germline assignment: CDR1 SGHTA and CDR2 FQGNSA. V lost 2 bases and J 1 base, leaving 8 bases between the germline ends. The CDR3 has 15 residues. In DNA, the CDR3 is TGTGCCAGCAGCTTATACGGCAGGAACACCGGGGAGCTGTTTTTT. Translation: CASSLYGRNTGELFF. Together with reference TRBV7-2 and TRBJ2-2, the CDR3 gives the full variable domain: GAGVSQSPSNKVTEKGKDVELRCDPISGHTALYWYRQSLGQGLEFLIYFQGNSAPDKSGLPSDRFSAERTGGSVSTLTIQRTQQEDSAVYLCASSLYGRNTGELFFGEGSRLTVL.

The chain uses TRBV7-2 and TRBJ1-1; TRBD1 agrees at 8 bases. The junction had 3 bases not matched to a gene; V was cut back by 5 bases and J by 1 base. Germline-derived CDR1 and CDR2 are SGHTA and FQGNSA. The CDR3 length is 14 residues. CDR3 sequence: CASSDRGRNTEAFF. For the CDR3, the DNA is TGTGCCAGCAGCGACAGGGGAAGGAACACTGAAGCTTTCTTT.